A single sample gave rise to the 23 T cell receptor beta chains below, sequenced in a study of beta chain features in type 1 diabetes. The entirety of the isolated RNA underwent reverse transcription, so expressed TCRB transcripts were sequenced. The protocol was immunoSEQ multiplex PCR, while the TCRdb copy is restricted to in-frame clones and leaves out a portion. The sample includes under 50,000 clones, about 51% of them seen just once. The sequenced material came from Tregs from blood. The receptors here all came from a woman under 30 in good health.

The rearrangement uses TRBV5-1 and TRBJ2-5; no reliable D call. Germline V CDR1 and CDR2: SGHRS, YFSETQ. This CDR3 region has 12 residues. V was clipped by 1 base and J by 4 bases, with 5 bases between them. CDR3 amino acids: CASSLPPETQYF. DNA of the CDR3: TGCGCCAGCAGCTTGCCTCCAGAGACCCAGTACTTC.

This clone has just a few counts. This chain uses TRBV4-1 with TRBJ1-2, with 9 bases matching TRBD1. Germline loops: CDR1 MGHRA, CDR2 YSYEKL. This CDR3 contains 16 residues. V shed 4 bases and J 0 bases; nucleotides not matched to a gene: 6. The DNA of the CDR3 is TGCGCCAGCAGCCCGGACAGGGGTCGAGCTAACTATGGCTACACCTTC. Translating it yields CASSPDRGRANYGYTF.

This clone was counted between two and nine times. The CDR3 DNA is TGTGCCAGCAGTGGCAGGGGATATTACAATGAGCAGTTCTTC. This codes for CASSGRGYYNEQFF. The chain employs TRBV2 and TRBJ2-1; D perhaps matches TRBD1 (6 bases). Germline loops: CDR1 SNHLY, CDR2 FYNNEI. V shed 4 bases and J shed 4 bases, with 11 bases lying between them. The CDR3 loop spans 14 amino acids.

The chain combines TRBV11-2 with TRBJ2-7; no reliable D call. V was shortened by 1 base and J by 0 bases, with 7 bases between the two germline ends. In germline, CDR1 is SGHAT, CDR2 FQNNGV. The CDR3 spans 14 residues. CDR3 protein: CASSLGLSSYEQYF. Here the CDR3 DNA reads TGTGCCAGCAGCTTAGGTCTTAGCTCCTACGAGCAGTACTTC.

This clone occurred a few times. This chain connects TRBV7-2 to TRBJ2-2; the match to TRBD1 covers 11 bases. The trim removed 5 bases at V and 3 bases at J, leaving 5 bases unmatched. The CDR3 loop spans 16 amino acids. Germline V gives CDR1 SGHTA, CDR2 FQGNSA. CDR3 sequence (DNA): TGTGCCAGCAGCCCGGGGACAGGGGGGTACACCGGGGAGCTGTTTTTT. Protein product: CASSPGTGGYTGELFF.

The genes are TRBV6-1 and TRBJ1-1, with D possibly being TRBD1 (6 bases). The V gene lost 7 bases and the J gene lost 4 bases, with 13 bases spanning the gap. CDR1 MNHNS and CDR2 SASEGT come from the germline V gene. This CDR3 has 13 amino acids. CDR3: CASTGGEGTEAFF. As DNA, the CDR3 is TGTGCCAGCACGGGGGGCGAAGGCACTGAAGCTTTCTTT.

This clone was found a few times. The rearrangement uses TRBV28 and TRBJ2-5; possibly TRBD1 for D (5 bases). The V and J ends lost 5 bases and 4 bases respectively, with 11 bases between them. The CDR3 loop spans 13 amino acids. Germline V gene data show CDR1 as MDHEN and CDR2 as SYDVKM. The chain's CDR3 is CASSGPGIETQYF. The CDR3 bases are TGTGCCAGCAGTGGGCCAGGGATAGAGACCCAGTACTTC.

The table lists this clone with a count of one. The chain carries TRBV9 and TRBJ2-7; D is unresolved. The CDR3 runs 14 residues. Germline-derived CDR1 and CDR2 are SGDLS and YYNGEE. The V end was cut by 4 bases, the J end by 0 bases, with 11 bases between. CDR3 coding DNA: TGTGCCAGCAGCCCCCGGTTGCACTCCTACGAGCAGTACTTC. Its translation is CASSPRLHSYEQYF.

V and J are TRBV5-1 and TRBJ1-6; the D is unclear. V shed 5 bases and J shed 10 bases, with 13 bases lying between them. This CDR3 is 13 amino acids long. In germline, CDR1 is SGHRS, CDR2 YFSETQ. The DNA of the CDR3 is TGCGCCAGCAGAACAGTCGGCGAATCACCCCTCCACTTT. It encodes CASRTVGESPLHF.

The rearrangement joins TRBV7-9 to TRBJ2-5, with 9 bases aligning to TRBD2. V shed 1 base and J 11 bases; nucleotides not matched to a gene: 11. CDR1 is SEHNR, CDR2 FQNEAQ, per germline (reference sequence). This CDR3 has 15 amino acids. In nucleotides, the CDR3 is TGTGCCAGCAGCTTAGGGGCTAGCGGGATGGGTGAGCAGTACTTC. It codes for CASSLGASGMGEQYF.

The chain is built from TRBV28 and TRBJ2-5, with 8 bases aligning to TRBD1. V lost 10 bases to trimming and J lost 5 bases; unmatched junction nucleotides: 6. The CDR3 contains 12 residues. Germline values: CDR1 MDHEN, CDR2 SYDVKM. The CDR3 region is CATSRGLETQYF. In nucleotides, the CDR3 is TGTGCCACCTCCAGGGGGCTGGAGACCCAGTACTTC.

About this clone: The junction departs from germline at one end; a sequencing error may be responsible. The V gene is TRBV5-1, the J gene TRBJ2-4; 10 bases map to TRBD1. Looked up from germline, CDR1 is SGHRS and CDR2 is YFSETQ. The length of the CDR3 is 14 residues. In nucleotides, the CDR3 is TGCACCAGCAGCTTTGACAGGGGGCAGGACATTCAGTACTTC. Protein: CTSSFDRGQDIQYF.

The chain employs TRBV5-1 and TRBJ2-2; 7 nucleotides line up with TRBD2. CDR3 size: 17 residues. The germline V gene has CDR1 SGHRS and CDR2 YFSETQ. Losses at the gene ends were 0 bases for V and 5 bases for J; bases not matched to a gene: 10. As DNA, the CDR3 is TGCGCCAGCAGCTTGGATGGTGCGGGAGTAAGGACCGGGGAGCTGTTTTTT. Residues: CASSLDGAGVRTGELFF.

Only a few counts were recorded for this clone. The genes are TRBV6-5 and TRBJ2-3; 7 bases align to TRBD2. Trimming at V came to 2 bases and at J to 0 bases, leaving 2 bases not matched to a gene. Germline CDR1 and CDR2: MNHEY and SVGAGI. There are 15 residues in the CDR3. CDR3 in DNA: TGTGCCAGCAGTTACAGAGCGGGAAGCACAGATACGCAGTATTTT. Translation: CASSYRAGSTDTQYF.

The chain has TRBV5-1 and TRBJ2-1; weak D call: TRBD1 (6 bases). The V and J ends lost 4 bases and 9 bases respectively, with 17 bases between them. Germline V gene sequence: CDR1 SGHRS, CDR2 YFSETQ. The CDR3 has 14 amino acids. The CDR3 spells CASSPGPMTGEQFF. CDR3 DNA sequence: TGCGCCAGCAGCCCGGGACCGATGACAGGTGAGCAGTTCTTC.

This chain joins TRBV6-1 and TRBJ2-4; D is uncertain. The CDR3 is made up of 13 amino acids. Germline V gene data show CDR1 as MNHNS and CDR2 as SASEGT. V lost 7 bases to trimming and J lost 9 bases, with 16 bases between them. In DNA form, the CDR3 reads TGTGCCAGCATGACCGGCCGCGGCGGCATTCAGTACTTC. Translated, it gives CASMTGRGGIQYF.

The chain uses TRBV7-3 and TRBJ2-2; TRBD2 agrees at 7 bases. The trim removed 2 bases at V and 4 bases at J, leaving 7 bases unmatched. The CDR3 spans 16 residues. Per the germline V gene, CDR1 is SGHTA and CDR2 is FQGTGA. The CDR3 DNA reads TGTGCCAGCAGCTTACAGACTAGCTCTGGCACCGGGGAGCTGTTTTTT. It codes for CASSLQTSSGTGELFF.

V gene TRBV11-1 combines with J gene TRBJ1-2, with 8 bases matching TRBD1. The CDR3 loop spans 14 amino acids. The V and J ends lost 5 bases and 8 bases, in that order; junction bases with no gene match: 10. CDR1 is SGHAT, CDR2 FQDESV, per germline (reference sequence). Here the CDR3 reads CASSISDRGGGYTF. The CDR3 DNA reads as TGTGCCAGCAGCATATCTGACAGGGGCGGCGGCTACACCTTC. Variable domain in full (rest from reference TRBV11-1 and TRBJ1-2): EAEVAQSPRYKITEKSQAVAFWCDPISGHATLYWYRQILGQGPELLVQFQDESVVDDSQLPKDRFSAERLKGVDSTLKIQPAELGDSAMYLCASSISDRGGGYTFGSGTRLTVV.

This clone has only a few counts. The CDR3 bases are TGTGCCAGCAGCCCCAGACAGGCTTATGGCTACACCTTC. It is translated as CASSPRQAYGYTF. The rearrangement links TRBV7-3 to TRBJ1-2, with a weak D call TRBD1 (6 bases). Trimming left V 5 bases short and J 5 bases short, with 12 bases between. The length of the CDR3 is 13 residues. CDR1 SGHTA and CDR2 FQGTGA come from the germline V gene.

The chain links TRBV7-9 to TRBJ2-7; D gene uncertain. The CDR3 is 13 amino acids. From germline, CDR1 is SEHNR and CDR2 FQNEAQ (reference sequence). The V end lost 0 bases, the J end lost 2 bases, and 5 bases lay between the germline ends. The CDR3 region is CASSLAPTYEQYF. The CDR3 DNA reads TGTGCCAGCAGCTTAGCCCCCACCTACGAGCAGTACTTC.

The genes are TRBV29-1 and TRBJ2-1; D may be TRBD2 (6 bases). The germline V gene encodes CDR1 SQVTM and CDR2 ANQGSEA. There are 18 residues in the CDR3. Trimming shortened V by 5 bases and J by 3 bases, and 26 bases separated the two germline ends. DNA of the CDR3: TGCAGCGTTCCGAGATCACTAGCTTGGTTGCGTCACTACAATGAGCAGTTCTTC. It specifies CSVPRSLAWLRHYNEQFF.

The CDR3 DNA reads as TGTGCCAGCAGTTCAGGACAGGGAGGCCGGGAAGGCTACACCTTC. It is translated as CASSSGQGGREGYTF. The chain carries TRBV27 and TRBJ1-2; TRBD1 matches at 8 bases. Trimming took 4 bases from V and 8 from J; bases not matched to a gene: 12. CDR3 length equals 15 residues. Germline lookup yields CDR1 MNHEY and CDR2 SMNVEV (reference sequence).

The rearrangement uses TRBV28 and TRBJ2-1; 13 bases line up with TRBD2. In germline, CDR1 is MDHEN, CDR2 SYDVKM. V dropped 4 bases and J dropped 4; count of bases not matched to a gene: 10. There are 18 residues in the CDR3. The DNA for the CDR3 is TGTGCCAGCAGTTCTGGACTAGCGGGAGTTTTAAGATACAATGAGCAGTTCTTC. It codes for CASSSGLAGVLRYNEQFF.